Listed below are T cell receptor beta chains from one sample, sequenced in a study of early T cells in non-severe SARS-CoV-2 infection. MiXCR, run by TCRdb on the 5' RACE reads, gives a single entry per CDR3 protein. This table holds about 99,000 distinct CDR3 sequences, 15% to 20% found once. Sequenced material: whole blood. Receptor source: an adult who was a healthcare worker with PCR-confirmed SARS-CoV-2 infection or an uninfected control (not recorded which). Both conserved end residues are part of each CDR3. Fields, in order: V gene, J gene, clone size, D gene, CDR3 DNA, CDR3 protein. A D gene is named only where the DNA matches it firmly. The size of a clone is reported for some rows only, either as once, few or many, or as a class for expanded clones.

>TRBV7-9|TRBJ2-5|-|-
TGTGCCAGCAGCTTCCACAGGGACCAAGAGACCCAGTACTTC
CASSFHRDQETQYF
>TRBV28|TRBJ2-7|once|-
TGTGCCACCAGTTCGGCTCCCCCTTCCTACGAGCAGTACTTC
CATSSAPPSYEQYF
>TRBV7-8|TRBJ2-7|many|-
TGTGCCAGCAGCTTAGACAGATCCTACGAGCAGTACTTC
CASSLDRSYEQYF
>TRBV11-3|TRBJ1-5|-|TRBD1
TGTGCCAGCAGCTTATTGGGGACAGGGGGTAATCAGCCCCAGCATTTT
CASSLLGTGGNQPQHF
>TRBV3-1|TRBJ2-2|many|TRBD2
TGTGCCAGCAGCCAACCCACTAGCGGGAGAAGAGGGGAGCTGTTTTTT
CASSQPTSGRRGELFF
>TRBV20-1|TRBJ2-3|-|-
TGCAGTGCTAGAGAGACTAGAGCTGATACGCAGTATTTT
CSARETRADTQYF
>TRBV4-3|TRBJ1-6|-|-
TGCGCCAGCAGCCAAGTGTTACAGGGAGGCTCCTATAATTCACCCCTCCACTTT
CASSQVLQGGSYNSPLHF
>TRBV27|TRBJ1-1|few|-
TGTGCCAGCAGTTCGGCGGTGAACACTGAAGCTTTCTTT
CASSSAVNTEAFF
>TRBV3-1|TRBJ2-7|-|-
TGTGCCAGCAGCCAACGGGGTGTTCTCTACGAGCAGTACTTT
CASSQRGVLYEQYF
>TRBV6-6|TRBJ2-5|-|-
TGTGCCAGCAGCGCCGGGGGTTGGAAAGAGACCCAGTACTTC
CASSAGGWKETQYF
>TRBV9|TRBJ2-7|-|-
TGTGCCAGCAGCGTAGCTCCTCGGGGGGAGCAGTACTTC
CASSVAPRGEQYF
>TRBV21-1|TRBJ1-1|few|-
TGTGCCAGCAGCGGATTAACTGGGGAGTCTGAAGCTTTCTTT
CASSGLTGESEAFF
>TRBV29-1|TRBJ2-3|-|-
TGCAGCGTTATGAGCGGCGCAGATACGCAGTATTTT
CSVMSGADTQYF
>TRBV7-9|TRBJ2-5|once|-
TGTGCCAGCAGCTTAGTGGGCCCCCAAGAGACCCAGTACTTC
CASSLVGPQETQYF
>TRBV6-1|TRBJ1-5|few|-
TGTGCCAGCAGCAACAGAGCGGCCAGGGTAGAACAGCCCCAGCATTTT
CASSNRAARVEQPQHF
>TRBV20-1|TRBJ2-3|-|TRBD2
TGCAGTGCTAAAACCAGCGGGGCTACAGATACGCAGTATTTT
CSAKTSGATDTQYF
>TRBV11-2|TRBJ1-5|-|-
TGTGCCAGCAGCTTAGATAATGTCGGTCAGCCCCAGCATTTT
CASSLDNVGQPQHF
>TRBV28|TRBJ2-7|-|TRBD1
TGTGCCAGCAGTTCAGGGACAGCGACCACCTACGAGCAGTACTTC
CASSSGTATTYEQYF
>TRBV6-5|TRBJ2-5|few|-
TGTGCCAGCAGTTACGGGCAGAGAGAGACCCAGTACTTC
CASSYGQRETQYF
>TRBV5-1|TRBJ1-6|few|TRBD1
TGCGCCAGCAGCACCGCCGGGACAGAGAGTTCACCCCTCCACTTT
CASSTAGTESSPLHF
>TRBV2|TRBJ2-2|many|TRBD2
TGTGCCAGCGTTGCGCTAGCGGGGGCCGGGGAGCTGTTTTTT
CASVALAGAGELFF
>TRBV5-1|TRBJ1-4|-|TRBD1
TGCGCCAGCAGCTCCGGACAGGACAATAATGAAAAACTGTTTTTT
CASSSGQDNNEKLFF
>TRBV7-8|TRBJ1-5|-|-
TGTGCCAGCAGCACACAGGGAAGGCATCAGCCCCAGCATTTT
CASSTQGRHQPQHF
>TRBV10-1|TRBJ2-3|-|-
TGCGCCAGCAGTGGGGTAGCTTCAGATACGCAGTATTTT
CASSGVASDTQYF
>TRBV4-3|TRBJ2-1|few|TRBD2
TGCGCCAGCAGCCAAGGGACTAGCGGGAGGGACGAGCAGTTCTTC
CASSQGTSGRDEQFF
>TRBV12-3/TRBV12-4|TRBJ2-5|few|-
TGTGCCAGCCGTCACGGGGAGACCCAGTACTTC
CASRHGETQYF